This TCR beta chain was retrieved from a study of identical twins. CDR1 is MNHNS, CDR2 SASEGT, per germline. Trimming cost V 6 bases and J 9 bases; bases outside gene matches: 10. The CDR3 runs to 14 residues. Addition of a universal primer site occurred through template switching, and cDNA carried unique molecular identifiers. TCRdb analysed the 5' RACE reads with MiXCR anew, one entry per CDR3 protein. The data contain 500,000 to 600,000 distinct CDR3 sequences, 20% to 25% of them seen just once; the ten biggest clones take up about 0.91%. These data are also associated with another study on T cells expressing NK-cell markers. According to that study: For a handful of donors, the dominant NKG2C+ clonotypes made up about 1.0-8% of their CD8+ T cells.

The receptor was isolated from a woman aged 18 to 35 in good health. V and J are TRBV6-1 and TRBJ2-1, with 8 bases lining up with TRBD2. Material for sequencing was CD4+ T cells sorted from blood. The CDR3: CASRGQAGVGEQFF. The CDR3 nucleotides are TGTGCCAGCAGGGGCCAAGCGGGAGTCGGTGAGCAGTTCTTC.